These 29 T cell receptor beta chains share one sample of origin, sequenced in a study of early T cells in non-severe SARS-CoV-2 infection. TCRdb reprocessed the 5' RACE reads with MiXCR, giving one entry per CDR3 protein. The sample comprises roughly 60,000 distinct CDR3 sequences, roughly 12% of which are singletons, and approximately 4.8% rests with the top ten. The specimen was whole blood. The receptors shown here come from an adult who was a healthcare worker with PCR-confirmed SARS-CoV-2 infection or an uninfected control (not recorded which).

This clonotype was found many times. The V and J genes are TRBV20-1 and TRBJ2-1; 8 bases match TRBD2. This CDR3 has 18 residues. Trimming took 0 bases from V and 4 from J; bases not matched to a gene: 14. The germline CDR1 and CDR2 sequences are DFQATT and SNEGSKA (reference sequence). CDR3: CSARDQAGVNPGYNEQFF. Here the CDR3 DNA reads TGCAGTGCTAGAGATCAAGCGGGAGTCAACCCTGGGTACAATGAGCAGTTCTTC.

This clonotype has at least ten counts. The rearrangement links TRBV19 to TRBJ1-5, with a weak D call TRBD1 (6 bases). Trimming stripped 6 bases from V and 2 bases from J, with 14 bases between. The V gene's germline CDR1 is LNHDA and CDR2 SQIVND (reference sequence). The CDR3 contains 15 residues. This CDR3 reads CASRIYRDGNQPQHF. The DNA for the CDR3 is TGTGCCAGTAGAATCTACAGGGATGGCAATCAGCCCCAGCATTTT.

The chain links TRBV5-1 to TRBJ2-1, with 10 bases matching TRBD1. Germline lookup yields CDR1 SGHRS and CDR2 YFSETQ. V lost 0 bases, J lost 8 bases, and 11 bases stayed unmatched. The CDR3 has 17 amino acids. The CDR3 spells CASSLVGQGTVGDEQFF. The CDR3 DNA reads TGCGCCAGCAGCTTGGTGGGACAGGGGACAGTCGGCGATGAGCAGTTCTTC.

The genes are TRBV10-3 and TRBJ1-6, with D possibly being TRBD1 (5 bases). Germline V lookup: CDR1 ENHRY, CDR2 SYGVKD. The CDR3 consists of 13 residues. Deletions cut 6 bases from V and 6 bases from J, with 9 bases between. The CDR3 sequence is CAIRDSLNSPLHF. Written as DNA, the CDR3 is TGTGCCATCAGAGACAGCCTTAATTCACCCCTCCACTTT.

This clonotype has only a few counts. The J gene is TRBJ1-5, the V gene TRBV2, with unresolved D. CDR3 length: 14 amino acids. V lost 5 bases and J 7 bases, leaving 15 bases between the germline ends. CDR1 is SNHLY and CDR2 is FYNNEI in the germline V gene. The CDR3, as DNA: TGTGCCAGCAGTCTGGGTCCGGTAGGACAGCCCCAGCATTTT. Its translation: CASSLGPVGQPQHF.

This clonotype was seen many times. V gene TRBV15 combines with J gene TRBJ2-1, with D possibly TRBD1 on 7 matching bases. Germline CDR1 LNHNV, CDR2 YYDKDF (reference sequence). V was shortened by 8 bases and J by 12 bases, with 17 bases between the two germline ends. The CDR3 consists of 12 residues. The CDR3 here is CATEASGGGQFF. The CDR3 DNA reads as TGTGCCACCGAAGCCTCAGGGGGAGGGCAGTTCTTC.

This clonotype was seen repeatedly, ten times or more. The J gene is TRBJ1-5, the V gene TRBV12-3 or TRBV12-4; no clear D gene. This CDR3 region has 14 residues. Trimming removed 1 base at V and 1 base at J, with 5 bases between. The CDR3 loop reads CASSLEDSNQPQHF. In nucleotides, the CDR3 is TGTGCCAGCAGTTTAGAAGACAGCAATCAGCCCCAGCATTTT.

A few counts support this clonotype. This chain links TRBV11-2 with TRBJ2-3; D tentatively reads TRBD1 or TRBD2 (5 bases each). The CDR3 covers 15 residues. Trimming cost V 1 base and J 3 bases, with 11 bases left between them. CDR1 and CDR2 from the germline V gene are SGHAT and FQNNGV. The CDR3 DNA sequence: TGTGCCAGCAGCTTAGGGGGGAGACGTACAGATACGCAGTATTTT. Its protein is CASSLGGRRTDTQYF.

This chain uses TRBV7-9 with TRBJ2-1, with a weak D call TRBD2 (6 bases). This CDR3 has 14 residues. Trimming pared 1 base from V and 6 bases from J, leaving 10 bases between. In germline, CDR1 is SEHNR, CDR2 FQNEAQ (reference sequence). CDR3 protein: CASSLGGIRNEQFF. The CDR3 DNA follows: TGTGCCAGCAGCTTAGGCGGGATTCGCAATGAGCAGTTCTTC.

This clonotype was seen at least ten times. The J gene is TRBJ2-2, the V gene TRBV5-4; D may be TRBD2 (6 bases). Trimming took 1 base from V and 8 from J, leaving 21 bases between them. Germline CDR1 and CDR2: SGHNT and YYREEE (reference sequence). This CDR3 has 17 residues. CDR3 in DNA: TGTGCCAGCAGCTTGTCTTGGGGTCGGGAGTCGGCGGGGGAGCTGTTTTTT. This translates into CASSLSWGRESAGELFF.

V gene TRBV7-2 combines with J gene TRBJ1-1, with D perhaps matching TRBD1 (5 bases). Germline V gene sequence: CDR1 SGHTA, CDR2 FQGNSA. V dropped 1 base and J dropped 4 bases, with 13 bases sitting between them. The CDR3 loop spans 15 amino acids. The CDR3: CASSLVSTVVTEAFF. The DNA of the CDR3 is TGTGCCAGCAGCTTAGTGTCGACAGTCGTCACTGAAGCTTTCTTT. Full variable domain (remainder filled in from reference TRBV7-2 and TRBJ1-1): GAGVSQSPSNKVTEKGKDVELRCDPISGHTALYWYRQSLGQGLEFLIYFQGNSAPDKSGLPSDRFSAERTGGSVSTLTIQRTQQEDSAVYLCASSLVSTVVTEAFFGQGTRLTVV.

This clonotype was recorded many times. The V call is TRBV9, the J call TRBJ2-1, with 12 bases fitting TRBD2. The length of the CDR3 is 15 residues. J gave up 6 bases and V 3 bases, and 4 bases lay outside the gene matches. Germline V CDR1 and CDR2: SGDLS, YYNGEE. This chain's CDR3 is CASSATSGGINEQFF. The CDR3 DNA sequence: TGTGCCAGCAGCGCCACTAGCGGGGGGATCAATGAGCAGTTCTTC.

This clonotype was counted a few times. This chain joins TRBV5-1 and TRBJ1-4, with D possibly being TRBD1 (5 bases). Trimming left V 0 bases short and J 4 bases short, with 7 bases between. The CDR3 consists of 14 residues. The germline gives CDR1 SGHRS, CDR2 YFSETQ. The CDR3 here is CASSLAGDNEKLFF. CDR3 in DNA: TGCGCCAGCAGCTTGGCGGGGGATAATGAAAAACTGTTTTTT.

The CDR3 DNA reads as TGCAGCGTGGCAACAGGGATCGACTACGAGCAGTACTTC. Translated: CSVATGIDYEQYF. The chain is built from TRBV29-1 and TRBJ2-7, with D possibly being TRBD1 (6 bases). V was shortened by 6 bases and J by 3 bases, with 15 bases between the two germline ends. This CDR3 is built from 13 residues. CDR1 SQVTM and CDR2 ANQGSEA come from the germline V gene.

This clonotype showed up many times. The rearrangement uses TRBV3-1 and TRBJ2-1; TRBD2 is a possible D gene (6 bases). In germline, CDR1 is LGHDT, CDR2 YNNKEL (reference sequence). The CDR3 is 13 residues long. Trimming cost V 4 bases and J 6 bases, with 10 bases left between them. The CDR3 protein is CASSPTSSNEQFF. CDR3 in DNA: TGTGCCAGCAGCCCGACTAGTAGCAATGAGCAGTTCTTC.

The chain employs TRBV30 and TRBJ2-5, with D perhaps TRBD1 or TRBD2 (5 bases each). The germline V gene has CDR1 GTSNPN and CDR2 SVGIG (reference sequence). The V gene lost 1 base and the J gene lost 0 bases, with 21 bases spanning the gap. The length of the CDR3 is 18 residues. The CDR3 sequence: CAWSAGQRPGSYQETQYF. In DNA form, the CDR3 reads TGTGCCTGGAGTGCGGGGCAGCGCCCAGGATCGTACCAAGAGACCCAGTACTTC.

This chain connects TRBV20-1 to TRBJ2-7, with 11 bases matching TRBD2. V lost 4 bases to trimming and J lost 4 bases; unmatched junction nucleotides: 9. CDR1 DFQATT and CDR2 SNEGSKA come from the germline V gene (reference sequence). The CDR3 is 15 amino acids. The CDR3 reads CSATHWPSGRYEQYF. DNA of the CDR3: TGCAGTGCTACCCATTGGCCTAGCGGGAGGTACGAGCAGTACTTC.

This clonotype was counted a few times. CDR3 DNA: TGCAGTGCAATGGGGACAGGGTTTGGTGAAGCTTTCTTT. Amino acids: CSAMGTGFGEAFF. This chain connects TRBV20-1 to TRBJ1-1; the match to TRBD1 covers 9 bases. The CDR3 sequence is 13 residues long. V shed 6 bases and J 7 bases; nucleotides not matched to a gene: 9. Looked up from germline, CDR1 is DFQATT and CDR2 is SNEGSKA (reference sequence).

The chain links TRBV20-1 to TRBJ2-3; D might be TRBD2 (6 bases). V was trimmed by 2 bases and J by 11 bases, leaving 14 bases between them. The CDR3 spans 12 residues. From germline, CDR1 is DFQATT and CDR2 SNEGSKA (reference sequence). DNA for the CDR3: TGCAGTGCTAGACCGCGGGACCACTTGCAGTATTTT. Translating gives CSARPRDHLQYF.

At least ten counts were recorded for this clonotype. This chain joins TRBV7-9 and TRBJ2-1, with TRBD1 as a possible D gene (6 bases). V was cut by 8 bases and J by 2 bases, with 10 bases left in between. CDR3 length: 13 residues. Germline V CDR1 and CDR2: SEHNR, FQNEAQ (reference sequence). The CDR3 region has the DNA TGTGCCAGCGGGGGCGGAACCTACAATGAGCAGTTCTTC. Translating gives CASGGGTYNEQFF.

About this clonotype: A much larger clone is a single base away; this may be a read error. The CDR3 sequence: CVSSPFGGQPQHF. CDR3 sequence (DNA): TGTGTCAGCTCACCGTTTGGGGGCCAGCCCCAGCATTTT. This chain connects TRBV18 to TRBJ1-5; a weak D match, TRBD1 (6 bases). Germline V lookup: CDR1 KGHSH, CDR2 LQKENI. The CDR3 runs to 13 residues. The entire variable domain, with the rest obtained from reference TRBV18 and TRBJ1-5, is as follows: NAGVMQNPRHLVRRRGQEARLRCSPMKGHSHVYWYRQLPEEGLKFMVYLQKENIIDESGMPKERFSAEFPKEGPSILRIQQVVRGDSAAYFCVSSPFGGQPQHFGDGTRLSIL.

This clonotype came up a few times. This rearrangement joins TRBV5-4 to TRBJ2-7, with D maybe TRBD2 (6 bases). The CDR3 covers 14 residues. In germline, CDR1 is SGHNT, CDR2 YYREEE (reference sequence). Trimming shortened V by 4 bases and J by 4 bases, and 15 bases separated the two germline ends. CDR3 sequence reads: CASSQEGMDYEQYF. CDR3 in DNA: TGTGCCAGCAGCCAGGAGGGCATGGATTACGAGCAGTACTTC. Together with reference TRBV5-4 and TRBJ2-7, the CDR3 gives the full variable domain: ETGVTQSPTHLIKTRGQQVTLRCSSQSGHNTVSWYQQALGQGPQFIFQYYREEENGRGNFPPRFSGLQFPNYSSELNVNALELDDSALYLCASSQEGMDYEQYFGPGTRLTVT.

This clonotype was recorded many times. This chain links TRBV20-1 with TRBJ2-1, with 9 bases identical to TRBD2. The J segment lost 5 bases and the V segment lost 0 bases, leaving 5 bases of the junction unmatched. This CDR3 is 15 amino acids long. CDR1 and CDR2 from the germline V gene are DFQATT and SNEGSKA (reference sequence). CDR3 DNA sequence: TGCAGTGCTAGAGATGGGGCTAGCGGGAACAATGAGCAGTTCTTC. It yields the protein CSARDGASGNNEQFF.

The chain couples TRBV29-1 to TRBJ1-2, with D perhaps TRBD1 (6 bases). The CDR3 is 9 residues long. Germline assignment: CDR1 SQVTM and CDR2 ANQGSEA. Trimming took 7 bases from V and 8 from J, leaving 8 bases between them. The CDR3 nucleotides read TGCAGCGGAGGGGGAGGCTACACCTTC. Its protein is CSGGGGYTF.

V gene TRBV28 combines with J gene TRBJ2-1; 10 positions match TRBD2. The CDR3 is made up of 15 amino acids. CDR1 MDHEN and CDR2 SYDVKM come from the germline V gene. Trimming took 6 bases from V and 9 from J; bases not matched to a gene: 11. DNA of the CDR3: TGTGCCAGCAGAAAACCTAGCGGGAGCTCGGTTGAGCAGTTCTTC. Its protein product is CASRKPSGSSVEQFF.

The chain combines TRBV7-8 with TRBJ2-7, with 11 bases fitting TRBD2. Germline CDR1 reads SGHVS; CDR2 reads FQNEAQ. The trim removed 7 bases at V and 4 bases at J, leaving 12 bases unmatched. This CDR3 is 16 amino acids long. The DNA for the CDR3 is TGTGCCAGCACACACGGGACTAGCGGAACCGTTTACGAGCAGTACTTC. This codes for CASTHGTSGTVYEQYF.

This clonotype came up many times. This sequence joins TRBV7-6 and TRBJ1-4, with 7 bases that match TRBD1. After removal of 2 bases from V and 7 bases from J, the junction contained 7 bases not matched to a gene. There are 15 residues in the CDR3. The germline CDR1 and CDR2 sequences are SGHVS and FNYEAQ. CDR3 region: CASSLTGTEGEKLFF. CDR3 nucleotide sequence: TGTGCCAGCAGCTTAACCGGGACAGAAGGTGAAAAACTGTTTTTT.

This clonotype was counted only a few times. The chain employs TRBV18 and TRBJ2-1; 7 bases align to TRBD1. With 2 bases clipped from V and 0 bases from J, the junction kept 4 bases outside the gene matches. This CDR3 is 16 amino acids long. The V gene's germline CDR1 is KGHSH and CDR2 LQKENI. The CDR3 DNA sequence: TGTGCCAGCTCACCAGGGACAGTTTACTCCTACAATGAGCAGTTCTTC. The encoded protein is CASSPGTVYSYNEQFF.

The V and J genes are TRBV5-4 and TRBJ2-1, with 10 bases that match TRBD2. With V trimmed by 0 bases and J by 5 bases, 5 bases remained unmatched. Looked up from germline, CDR1 is SGHNT and CDR2 is YYREEE (reference sequence). The CDR3 sequence is 16 residues long. The CDR3 here is CASSLVASGRDNEQFF. The DNA for the CDR3 is TGTGCCAGCAGCTTGGTGGCTAGCGGGAGAGACAATGAGCAGTTCTTC.